The clone carrying this T cell receptor (beta chain) was found many times. Its specificity is not known. Germline-derived CDR1 and CDR2 are SGHAT and FQNNGV. V shed 5 bases, J shed 13 bases, and the junction held 11 bases outside the gene matches. The CDR3 spans 13 residues. Quantitative 5'-RACE with molecular barcodes produced the TCR beta libraries. TCRdb passed the 5' RACE reads through MiXCR, listing each CDR3 protein once. The sample contains roughly 180,000 distinct CDR3 sequences, 9.5% to 15% of which appear only once. This entry comes from a study of CD8 T cells in ankylosing spondylitis. Study findings and constraints: The study identified a TCR beta motif of under ten highly homologous variants that appeared characteristic of ankylosing spondylitis blood. Disease-linked clones reportedly showed significant enrichment in matched ankylosing spondylitis synovial fluid.

The sequence was collected from a male donor with ankylosing spondylitis or in good health (not recorded which). The chain has TRBV11-2 and TRBJ2-4, with 7 positions matching TRBD1. The material sequenced was blood, either unsorted or a sorted T cell fraction (not recorded which). The chain's CDR3 is CASSPRGHRLQYF. The CDR3 nucleotides read TGTGCCAGCAGCCCTAGGGGGCACCGATTACAGTACTTC.